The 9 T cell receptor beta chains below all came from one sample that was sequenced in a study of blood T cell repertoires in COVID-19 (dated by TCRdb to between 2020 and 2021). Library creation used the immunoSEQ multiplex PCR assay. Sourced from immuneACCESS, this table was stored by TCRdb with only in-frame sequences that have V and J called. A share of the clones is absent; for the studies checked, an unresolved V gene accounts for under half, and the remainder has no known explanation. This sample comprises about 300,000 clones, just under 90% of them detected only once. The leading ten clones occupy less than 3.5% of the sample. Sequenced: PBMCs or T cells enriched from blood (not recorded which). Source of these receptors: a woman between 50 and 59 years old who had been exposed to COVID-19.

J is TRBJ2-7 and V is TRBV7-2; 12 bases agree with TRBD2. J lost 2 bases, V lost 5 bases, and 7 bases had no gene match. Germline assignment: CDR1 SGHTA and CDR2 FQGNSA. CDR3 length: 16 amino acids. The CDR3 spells CASSPKLAGGAYEQYF. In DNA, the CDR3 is TGTGCCAGCAGCCCCAAACTAGCGGGGGGCGCCTACGAGCAGTACTTC.

The CDR3 loop is CASSVEVRGNYGYTF. The DNA for the CDR3 is TGTGCCAGCAGCGTAGAGGTTAGGGGGAACTATGGCTACACCTTC. This chain uses TRBV9 with TRBJ1-2, with a tentative D call TRBD1 (6 bases). The CDR3 extends over 15 amino acids. The germline V gene encodes CDR1 SGDLS and CDR2 YYNGEE. Trimming removed 0 bases from V and 2 bases from J, with 11 bases in between.

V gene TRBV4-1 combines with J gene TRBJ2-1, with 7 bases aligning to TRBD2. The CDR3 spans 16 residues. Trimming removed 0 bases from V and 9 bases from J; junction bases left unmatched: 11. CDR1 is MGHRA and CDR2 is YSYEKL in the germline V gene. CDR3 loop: CASSQDRGLLPAEQFF. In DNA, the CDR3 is TGCGCCAGCAGCCAAGATAGGGGACTACTCCCCGCTGAGCAGTTCTTC.

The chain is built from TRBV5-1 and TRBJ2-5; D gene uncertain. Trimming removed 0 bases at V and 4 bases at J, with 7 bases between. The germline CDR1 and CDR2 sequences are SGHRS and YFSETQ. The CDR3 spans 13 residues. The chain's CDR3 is CASSLAFGETQYF. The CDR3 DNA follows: TGCGCCAGCAGCTTGGCTTTCGGAGAGACCCAGTACTTC.

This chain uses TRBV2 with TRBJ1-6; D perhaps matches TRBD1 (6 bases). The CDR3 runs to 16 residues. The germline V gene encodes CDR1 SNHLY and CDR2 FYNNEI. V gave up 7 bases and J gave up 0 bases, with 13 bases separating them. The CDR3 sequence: CASIRDTYSYNSPLHF. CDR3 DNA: TGTGCCAGCATCCGGGACACTTACTCCTATAATTCACCCCTCCACTTT.

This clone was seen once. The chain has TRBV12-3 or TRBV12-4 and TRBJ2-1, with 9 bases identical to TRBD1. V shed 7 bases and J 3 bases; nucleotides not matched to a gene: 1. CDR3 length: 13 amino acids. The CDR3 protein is CASKTGGYNEQFF. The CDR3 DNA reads TGTGCCAGCAAGACAGGGGGCTACAATGAGCAGTTCTTC.

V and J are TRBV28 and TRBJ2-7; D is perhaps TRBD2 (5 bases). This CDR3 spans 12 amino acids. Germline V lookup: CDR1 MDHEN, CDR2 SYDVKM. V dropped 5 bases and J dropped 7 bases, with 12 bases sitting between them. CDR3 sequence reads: CASSGGSLEQYF. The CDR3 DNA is TGTGCCAGCAGTGGAGGATCTTTGGAGCAGTACTTC.

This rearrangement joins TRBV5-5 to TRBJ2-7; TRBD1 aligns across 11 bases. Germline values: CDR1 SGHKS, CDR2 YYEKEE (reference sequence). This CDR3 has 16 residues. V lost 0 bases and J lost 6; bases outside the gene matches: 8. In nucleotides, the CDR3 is TGTGCCAGCAGCTTGGGGACAGGGGGCTCTCTCTTCGAGCAGTACTTC. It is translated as CASSLGTGGSLFEQYF.

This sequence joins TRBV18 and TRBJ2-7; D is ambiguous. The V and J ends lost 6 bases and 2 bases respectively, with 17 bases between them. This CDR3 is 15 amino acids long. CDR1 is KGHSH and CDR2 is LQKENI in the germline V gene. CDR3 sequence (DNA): TGTGCCAGCTCGCCCGAGACTCGTTCAGCCTACGAGCAGTACTTC. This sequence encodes CASSPETRSAYEQYF.